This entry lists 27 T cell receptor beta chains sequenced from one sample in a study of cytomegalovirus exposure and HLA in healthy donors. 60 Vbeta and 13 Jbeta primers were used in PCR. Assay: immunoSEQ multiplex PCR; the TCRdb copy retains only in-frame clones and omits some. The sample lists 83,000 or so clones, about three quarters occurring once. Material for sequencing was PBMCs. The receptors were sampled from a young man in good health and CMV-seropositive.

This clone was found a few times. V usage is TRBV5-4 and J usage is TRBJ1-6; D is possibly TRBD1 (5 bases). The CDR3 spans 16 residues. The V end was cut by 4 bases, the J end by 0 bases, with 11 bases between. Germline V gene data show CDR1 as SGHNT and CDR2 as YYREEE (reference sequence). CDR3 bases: TGTGCCAGCAGCGGCGGCCAGGGCTCCTATAATTCACCCCTCCACTTT. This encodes CASSGGQGSYNSPLHF.

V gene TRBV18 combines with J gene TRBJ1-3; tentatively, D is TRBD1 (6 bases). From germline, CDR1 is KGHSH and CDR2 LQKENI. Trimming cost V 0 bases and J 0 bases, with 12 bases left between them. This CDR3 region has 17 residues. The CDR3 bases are TGTGCCAGCTCACCACCGCGGGGGCGCTTCTCTGGAAACACCATATATTTT. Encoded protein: CASSPPRGRFSGNTIYF.

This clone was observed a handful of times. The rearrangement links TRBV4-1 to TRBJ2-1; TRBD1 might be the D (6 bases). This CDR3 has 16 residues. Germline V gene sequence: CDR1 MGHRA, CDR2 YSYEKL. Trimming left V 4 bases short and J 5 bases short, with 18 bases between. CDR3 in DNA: TGCGCCAGCAGCCCCGCCTCGGGACACCCCGACAATGAGCAGTTCTTC. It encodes CASSPASGHPDNEQFF.

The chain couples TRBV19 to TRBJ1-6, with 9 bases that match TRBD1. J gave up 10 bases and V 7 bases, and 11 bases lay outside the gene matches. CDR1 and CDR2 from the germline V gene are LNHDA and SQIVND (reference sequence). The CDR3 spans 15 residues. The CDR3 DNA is TGTGCCAGTACCGGACGGGGACAGGGTAACTCACCCCTCCACTTT. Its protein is CASTGRGQGNSPLHF. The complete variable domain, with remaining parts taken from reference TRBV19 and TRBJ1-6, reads DGGITQSPKYLFRKEGQNVTLSCEQNLNHDAMYWYRQDPGQGLRLIYYSQIVNDFQKGDIAEGYSVSREKKESFPLTVTSAQKNPTAFYLCASTGRGQGNSPLHFGNGTRLTVT.

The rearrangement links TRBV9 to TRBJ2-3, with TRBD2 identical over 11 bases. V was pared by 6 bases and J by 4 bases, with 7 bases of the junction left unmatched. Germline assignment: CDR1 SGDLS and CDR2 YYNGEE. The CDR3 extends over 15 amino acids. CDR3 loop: CASNPSGGTPDTQYF. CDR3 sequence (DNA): TGTGCCAGCAATCCTAGCGGGGGGACACCAGATACGCAGTATTTT.

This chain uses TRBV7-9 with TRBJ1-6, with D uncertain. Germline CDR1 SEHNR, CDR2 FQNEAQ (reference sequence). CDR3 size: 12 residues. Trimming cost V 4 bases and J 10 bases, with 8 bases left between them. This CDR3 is CASSYELSPLHF. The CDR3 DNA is TGTGCCAGCAGCTACGAGTTGTCACCCCTCCACTTT.

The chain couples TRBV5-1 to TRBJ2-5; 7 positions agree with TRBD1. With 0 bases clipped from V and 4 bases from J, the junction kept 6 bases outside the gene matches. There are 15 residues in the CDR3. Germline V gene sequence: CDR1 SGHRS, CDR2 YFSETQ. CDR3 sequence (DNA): TGCGCCAGCAGCTTGGACAGGGGCTTGGGAGAGACCCAGTACTTC. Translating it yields CASSLDRGLGETQYF.

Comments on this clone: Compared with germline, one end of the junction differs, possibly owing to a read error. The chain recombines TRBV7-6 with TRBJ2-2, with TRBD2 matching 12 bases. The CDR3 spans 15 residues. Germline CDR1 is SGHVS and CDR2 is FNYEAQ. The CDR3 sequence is CASSLAGGPTGELFF. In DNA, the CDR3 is TGTGCCAGCAGCCTAGCGGGGGGGCCCACCGGGGAGCTGTTTTTT.

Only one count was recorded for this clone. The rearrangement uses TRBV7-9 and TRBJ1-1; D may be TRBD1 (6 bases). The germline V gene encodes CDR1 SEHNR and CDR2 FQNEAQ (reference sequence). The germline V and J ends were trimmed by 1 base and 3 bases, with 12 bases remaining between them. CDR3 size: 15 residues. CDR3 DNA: TGTGCCAGCAGCTTAGAACAGGGATCGGACACTGAAGCTTTCTTT. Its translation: CASSLEQGSDTEAFF.

The CDR3 DNA sequence: TGTGCCAGCAGCGCGGCCGGACTAGCGGGGGGGTATACGCAGTATTTT. Encoded protein: CASSAAGLAGGYTQYF. The chain employs TRBV9 and TRBJ2-3, with TRBD2 matching 15 bases. Germline V gene lookup returns CDR1 SGDLS and CDR2 YYNGEE. V shed 3 bases, J shed 7 bases, and the junction held 6 bases outside the gene matches. The CDR3 covers 16 residues.

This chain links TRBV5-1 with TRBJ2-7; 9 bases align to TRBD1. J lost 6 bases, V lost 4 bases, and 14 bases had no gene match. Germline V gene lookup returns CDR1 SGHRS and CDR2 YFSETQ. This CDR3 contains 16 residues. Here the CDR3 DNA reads TGCGCCAGCAGCCAGCTCCCCGCGGGGACAGGGATCGAGCAGTACTTC. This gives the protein CASSQLPAGTGIEQYF.

The CDR3 DNA is TGTGCCAGTAGTAACCTCCGGCCGGGACAGGGGGTTTCCTACGAGCAGTACTTC. As protein: CASSNLRPGQGVSYEQYF. This sequence joins TRBV19 and TRBJ2-5; TRBD1 agrees at 11 bases. The end of the DNA fits TRBJ2-7 better, so the J call may be wrong. Germline assignment: CDR1 LNHDA and CDR2 SQIVND (reference sequence). CDR3 size: 18 residues.

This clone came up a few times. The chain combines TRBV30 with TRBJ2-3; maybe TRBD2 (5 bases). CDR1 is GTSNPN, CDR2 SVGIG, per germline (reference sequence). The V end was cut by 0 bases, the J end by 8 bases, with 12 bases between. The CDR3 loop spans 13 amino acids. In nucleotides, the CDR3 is TGTGCCTGGAGTGTACTTGGCGCGGGTACGCAGTATTTT. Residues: CAWSVLGAGTQYF.

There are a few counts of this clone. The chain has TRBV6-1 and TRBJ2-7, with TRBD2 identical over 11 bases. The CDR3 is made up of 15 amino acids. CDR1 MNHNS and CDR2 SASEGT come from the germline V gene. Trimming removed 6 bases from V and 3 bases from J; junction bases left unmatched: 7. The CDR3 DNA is TGTGCCAGCAGGATTAGCGGGGGGGGCTTCTACGAGCAGTACTTC. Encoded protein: CASRISGGGFYEQYF.

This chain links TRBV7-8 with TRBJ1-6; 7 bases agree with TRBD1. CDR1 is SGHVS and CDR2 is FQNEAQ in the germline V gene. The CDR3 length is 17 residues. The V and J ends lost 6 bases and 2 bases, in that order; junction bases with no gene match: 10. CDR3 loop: CASRPRQGSTYNSPLHF. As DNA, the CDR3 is TGTGCCAGCAGACCTAGACAGGGTAGTACCTATAATTCACCCCTCCACTTT.

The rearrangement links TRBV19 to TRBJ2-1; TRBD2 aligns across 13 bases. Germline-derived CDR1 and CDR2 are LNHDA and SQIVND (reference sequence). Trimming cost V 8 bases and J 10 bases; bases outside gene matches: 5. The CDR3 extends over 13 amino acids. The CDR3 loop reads CASRTSGGHEQFF. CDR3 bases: TGTGCCAGTCGGACTAGCGGGGGACACGAGCAGTTCTTC. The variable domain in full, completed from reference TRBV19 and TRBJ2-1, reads DGGITQSPKYLFRKEGQNVTLSCEQNLNHDAMYWYRQDPGQGLRLIYYSQIVNDFQKGDIAEGYSVSREKKESFPLTVTSAQKNPTAFYLCASRTSGGHEQFFGPGTRLTVL.

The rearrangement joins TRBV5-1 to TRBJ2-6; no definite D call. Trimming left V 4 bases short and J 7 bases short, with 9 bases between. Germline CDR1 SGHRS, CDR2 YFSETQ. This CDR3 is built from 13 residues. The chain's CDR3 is CASSPPPANVLTF. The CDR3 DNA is TGCGCCAGCAGCCCCCCCCCTGCCAACGTCCTGACTTTC.

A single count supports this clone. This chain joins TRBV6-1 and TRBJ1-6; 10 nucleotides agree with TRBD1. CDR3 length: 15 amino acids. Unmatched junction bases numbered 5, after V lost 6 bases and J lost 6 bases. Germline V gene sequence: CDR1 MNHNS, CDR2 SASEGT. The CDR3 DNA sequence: TGTGCCAGCAGCCCGGACAGGGGGAGTAATTCACCCCTCCACTTT. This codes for CASSPDRGSNSPLHF.

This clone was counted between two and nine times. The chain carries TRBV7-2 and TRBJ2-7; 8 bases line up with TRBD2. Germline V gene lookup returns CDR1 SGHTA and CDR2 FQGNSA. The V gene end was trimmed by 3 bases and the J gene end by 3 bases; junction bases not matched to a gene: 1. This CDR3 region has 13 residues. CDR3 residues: CASSFRGGYEQYF. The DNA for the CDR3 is TGTGCCAGCAGCTTTCGGGGGGGCTACGAGCAGTACTTC. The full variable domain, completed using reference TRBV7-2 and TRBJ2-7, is GAGVSQSPSNKVTEKGKDVELRCDPISGHTALYWYRQSLGQGLEFLIYFQGNSAPDKSGLPSDRFSAERTGGSVSTLTIQRTQQEDSAVYLCASSFRGGYEQYFGPGTRLTVT.

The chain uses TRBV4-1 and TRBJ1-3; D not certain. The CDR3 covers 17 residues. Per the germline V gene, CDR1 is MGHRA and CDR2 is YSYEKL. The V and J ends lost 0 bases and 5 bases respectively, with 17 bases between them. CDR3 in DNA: TGCGCCAGCAGCCAAGATGGAATGAGGAACTGGCGAAACACCATATATTTT. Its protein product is CASSQDGMRNWRNTIYF.

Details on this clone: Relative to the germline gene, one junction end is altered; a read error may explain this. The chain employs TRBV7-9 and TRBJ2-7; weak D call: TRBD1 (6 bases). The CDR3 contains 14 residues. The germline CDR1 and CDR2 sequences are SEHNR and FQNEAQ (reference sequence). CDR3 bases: TGTTCCAGCAGCTTAAGCAGGGGAGATTACGAGCAGTACTTC. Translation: CSSSLSRGDYEQYF.

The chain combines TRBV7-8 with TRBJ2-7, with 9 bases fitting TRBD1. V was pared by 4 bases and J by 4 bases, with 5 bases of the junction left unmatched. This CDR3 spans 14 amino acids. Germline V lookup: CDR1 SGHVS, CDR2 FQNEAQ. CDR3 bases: TGTGCCAGCAGCTCCGGGACAGGGAGGTACGAGCAGTACTTC. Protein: CASSSGTGRYEQYF.

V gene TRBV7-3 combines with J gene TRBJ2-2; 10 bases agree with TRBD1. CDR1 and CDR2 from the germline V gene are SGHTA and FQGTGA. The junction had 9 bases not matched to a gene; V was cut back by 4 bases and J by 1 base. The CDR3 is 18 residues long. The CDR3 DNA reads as TGTGCCAGCAGCTCCGGACAGGGGGTTCTACGGAACACCGGGGAGCTGTTTTTT. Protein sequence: CASSSGQGVLRNTGELFF.

CDR3 in DNA: TGCGCCAGCAGCTTGGTTACAGGGGGTACCTACGAGCAGTACTTC. Protein product: CASSLVTGGTYEQYF. The V gene is TRBV5-1, the J gene TRBJ2-5; 8 bases align to TRBD1. The DNA end lines up better with TRBJ2-7; the J call may be wrong. Germline V gives CDR1 SGHRS, CDR2 YFSETQ. The CDR3 loop spans 15 amino acids.

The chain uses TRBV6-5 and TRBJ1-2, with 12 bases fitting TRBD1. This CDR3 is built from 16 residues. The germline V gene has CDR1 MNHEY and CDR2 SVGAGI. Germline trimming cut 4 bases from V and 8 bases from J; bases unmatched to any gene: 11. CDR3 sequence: CASSLRPGQGAHGYTF. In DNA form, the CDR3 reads TGTGCCAGCAGTTTAAGACCGGGACAGGGGGCGCACGGCTACACCTTC.

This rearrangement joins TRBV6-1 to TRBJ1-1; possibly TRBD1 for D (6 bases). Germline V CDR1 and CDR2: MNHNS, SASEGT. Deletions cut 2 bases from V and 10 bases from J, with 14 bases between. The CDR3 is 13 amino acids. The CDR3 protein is CASSESDSRPAFF. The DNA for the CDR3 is TGTGCCAGCAGTGAATCGGACAGCCGACCAGCTTTCTTT.

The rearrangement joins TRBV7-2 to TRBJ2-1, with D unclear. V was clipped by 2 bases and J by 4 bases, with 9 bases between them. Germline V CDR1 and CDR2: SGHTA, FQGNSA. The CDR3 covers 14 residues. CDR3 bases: TGTGCCAGCAGCTTAAGAGGCAATTACAATGAGCAGTTCTTC. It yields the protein CASSLRGNYNEQFF.